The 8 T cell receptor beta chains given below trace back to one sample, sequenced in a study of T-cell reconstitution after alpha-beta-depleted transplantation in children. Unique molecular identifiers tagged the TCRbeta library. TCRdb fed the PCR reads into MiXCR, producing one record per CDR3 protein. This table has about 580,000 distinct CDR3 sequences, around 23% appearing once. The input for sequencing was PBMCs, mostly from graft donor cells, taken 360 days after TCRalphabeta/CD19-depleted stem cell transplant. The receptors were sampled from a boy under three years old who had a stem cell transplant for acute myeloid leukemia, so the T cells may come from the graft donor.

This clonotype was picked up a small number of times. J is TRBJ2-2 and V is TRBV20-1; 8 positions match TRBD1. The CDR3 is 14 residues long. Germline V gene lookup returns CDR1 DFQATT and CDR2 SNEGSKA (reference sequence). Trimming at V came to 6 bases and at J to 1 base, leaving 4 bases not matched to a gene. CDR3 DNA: TGCAGTGCCCTCGGACAGGGGAACACCGGGGAGCTGTTTTTT. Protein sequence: CSALGQGNTGELFF.

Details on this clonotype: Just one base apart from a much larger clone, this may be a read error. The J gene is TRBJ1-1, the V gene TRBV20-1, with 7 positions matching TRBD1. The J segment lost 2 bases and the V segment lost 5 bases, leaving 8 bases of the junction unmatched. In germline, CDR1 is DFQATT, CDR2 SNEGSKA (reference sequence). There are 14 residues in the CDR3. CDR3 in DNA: TGCAGTGCTTCCCAGGGGGACTTTAACACTGAAGCTTTCTTT. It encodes CSASQGDFNTEAFF.

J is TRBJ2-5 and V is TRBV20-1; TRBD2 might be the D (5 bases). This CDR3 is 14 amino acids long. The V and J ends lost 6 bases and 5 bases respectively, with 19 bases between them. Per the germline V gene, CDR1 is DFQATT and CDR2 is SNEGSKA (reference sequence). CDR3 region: CSAERALAWETQYF. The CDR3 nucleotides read TGCAGTGCCGAGAGGGCGTTAGCGTGGGAGACCCAGTACTTC.

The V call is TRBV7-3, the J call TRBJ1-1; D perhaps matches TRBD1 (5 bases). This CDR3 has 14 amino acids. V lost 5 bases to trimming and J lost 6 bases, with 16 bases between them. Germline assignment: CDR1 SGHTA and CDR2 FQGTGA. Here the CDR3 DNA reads TGTGCCAGCAGCCCCACGGGGGGTATCTCTGAAGCTTTCTTT. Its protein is CASSPTGGISEAFF.

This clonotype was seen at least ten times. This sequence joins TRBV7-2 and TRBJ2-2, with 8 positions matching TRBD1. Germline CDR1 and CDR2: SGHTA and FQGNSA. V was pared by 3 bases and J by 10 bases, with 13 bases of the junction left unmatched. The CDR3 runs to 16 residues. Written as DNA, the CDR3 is TGTGCCAGCAGCTTGTCCGCACACCGACAGGGGATGGAGCTGTTTTTT. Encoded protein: CASSLSAHRQGMELFF. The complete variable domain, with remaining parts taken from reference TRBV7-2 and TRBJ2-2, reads GAGVSQSPSNKVTEKGKDVELRCDPISGHTALYWYRQSLGQGLEFLIYFQGNSAPDKSGLPSDRFSAERTGGSVSTLTIQRTQQEDSAVYLCASSLSAHRQGMELFFGEGSRLTVL.

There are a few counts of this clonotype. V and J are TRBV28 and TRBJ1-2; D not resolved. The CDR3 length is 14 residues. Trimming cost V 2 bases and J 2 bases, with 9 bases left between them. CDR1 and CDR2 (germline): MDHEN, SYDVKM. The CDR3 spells CASSLDDSNYGYTF. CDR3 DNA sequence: TGTGCCAGCAGTTTAGATGACTCAAACTATGGCTACACCTTC.

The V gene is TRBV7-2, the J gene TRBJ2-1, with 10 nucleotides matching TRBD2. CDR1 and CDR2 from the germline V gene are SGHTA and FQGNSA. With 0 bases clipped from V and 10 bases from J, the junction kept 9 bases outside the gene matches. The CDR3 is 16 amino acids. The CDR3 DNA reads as TGTGCCAGCAGCTTAGCCATAAGCGGGGGGGCCGCGGAGCAGTTCTTC. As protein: CASSLAISGGAAEQFF. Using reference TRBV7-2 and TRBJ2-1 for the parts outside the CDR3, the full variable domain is GAGVSQSPSNKVTEKGKDVELRCDPISGHTALYWYRQSLGQGLEFLIYFQGNSAPDKSGLPSDRFSAERTGGSVSTLTIQRTQQEDSAVYLCASSLAISGGAAEQFFGPGTRLTVL.

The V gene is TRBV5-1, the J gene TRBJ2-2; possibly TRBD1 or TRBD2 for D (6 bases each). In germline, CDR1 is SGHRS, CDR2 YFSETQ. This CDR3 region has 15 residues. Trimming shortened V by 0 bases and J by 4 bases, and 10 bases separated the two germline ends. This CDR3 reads CASSLVGGGTGELFF. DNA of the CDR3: TGCGCCAGCAGCTTGGTAGGGGGAGGCACCGGGGAGCTGTTTTTT. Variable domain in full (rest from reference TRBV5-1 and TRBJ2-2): KAGVTQTPRYLIKTRGQQVTLSCSPISGHRSVSWYQQTPGQGLQFLFEYFSETQRNKGNFPGRFSGRQFSNSRSEMNVSTLELGDSALYLCASSLVGGGTGELFFGEGSRLTVL.